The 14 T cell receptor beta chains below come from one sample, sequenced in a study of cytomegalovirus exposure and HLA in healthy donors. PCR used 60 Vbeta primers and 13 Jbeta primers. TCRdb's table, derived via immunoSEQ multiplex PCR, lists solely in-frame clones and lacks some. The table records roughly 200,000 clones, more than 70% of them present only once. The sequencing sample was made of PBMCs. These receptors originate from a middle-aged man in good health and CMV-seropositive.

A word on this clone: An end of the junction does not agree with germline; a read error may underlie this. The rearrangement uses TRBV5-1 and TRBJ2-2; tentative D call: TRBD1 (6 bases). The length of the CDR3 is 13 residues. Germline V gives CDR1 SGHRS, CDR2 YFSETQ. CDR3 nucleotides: TGCGTCAGCAGGGGAGAGACCACCGGGGAGCTGTTTTTT. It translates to CVSRGETTGELFF.

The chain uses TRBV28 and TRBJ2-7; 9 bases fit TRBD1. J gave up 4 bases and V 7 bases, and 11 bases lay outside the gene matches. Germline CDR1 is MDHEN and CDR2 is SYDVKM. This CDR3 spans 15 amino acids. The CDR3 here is CASTTAGTGTYEQYF. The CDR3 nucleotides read TGTGCCAGCACAACAGCCGGGACAGGGACTTACGAGCAGTACTTC.

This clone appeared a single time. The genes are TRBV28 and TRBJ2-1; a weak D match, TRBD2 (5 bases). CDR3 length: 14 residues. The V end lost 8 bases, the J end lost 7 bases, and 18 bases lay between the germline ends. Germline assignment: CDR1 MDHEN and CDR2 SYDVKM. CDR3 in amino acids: CASEYPPGSNEQFF. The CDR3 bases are TGTGCCAGCGAATACCCCCCGGGGAGTAATGAGCAGTTCTTC.

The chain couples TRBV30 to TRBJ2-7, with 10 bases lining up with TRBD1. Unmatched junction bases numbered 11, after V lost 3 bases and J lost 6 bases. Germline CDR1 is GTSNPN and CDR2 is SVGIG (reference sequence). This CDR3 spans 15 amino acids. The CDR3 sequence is CAWSRYGQGVGEQYF. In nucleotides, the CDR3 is TGTGCCTGGAGCAGATACGGACAGGGGGTGGGCGAGCAGTACTTC.

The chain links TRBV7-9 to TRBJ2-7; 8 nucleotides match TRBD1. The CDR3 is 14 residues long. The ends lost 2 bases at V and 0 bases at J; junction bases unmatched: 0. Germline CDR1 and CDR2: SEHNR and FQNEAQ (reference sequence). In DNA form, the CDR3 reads TGTGCCAGCAGCTTACAGGGGGCCTCCTACGAGCAGTACTTC. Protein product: CASSLQGASYEQYF.

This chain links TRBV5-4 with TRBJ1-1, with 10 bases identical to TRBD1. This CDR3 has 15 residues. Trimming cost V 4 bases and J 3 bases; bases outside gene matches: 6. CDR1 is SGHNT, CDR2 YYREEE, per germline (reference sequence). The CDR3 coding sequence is TGTGCCAGCAGCCCCCCGGGACAGGGGTACACTGAAGCTTTCTTT. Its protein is CASSPPGQGYTEAFF. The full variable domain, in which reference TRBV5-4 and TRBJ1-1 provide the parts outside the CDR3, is ETGVTQSPTHLIKTRGQQVTLRCSSQSGHNTVSWYQQALGQGPQFIFQYYREEENGRGNFPPRFSGLQFPNYSSELNVNALELDDSALYLCASSPPGQGYTEAFFGQGTRLTVV.

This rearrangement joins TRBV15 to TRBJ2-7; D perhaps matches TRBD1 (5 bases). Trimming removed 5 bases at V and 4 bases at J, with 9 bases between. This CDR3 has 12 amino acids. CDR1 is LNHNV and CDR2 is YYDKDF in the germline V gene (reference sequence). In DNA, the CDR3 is TGTGCCACCAGCGGGCAGGGTTACGAGCAGTACTTC. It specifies CATSGQGYEQYF.

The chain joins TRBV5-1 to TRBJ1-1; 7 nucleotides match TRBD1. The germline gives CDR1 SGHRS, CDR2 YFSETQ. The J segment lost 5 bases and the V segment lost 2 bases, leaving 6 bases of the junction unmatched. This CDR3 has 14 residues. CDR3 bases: TGCGCCAGCAGCTTCTCAGGGGGATTGACTGAAGCTTTCTTT. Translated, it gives CASSFSGGLTEAFF.

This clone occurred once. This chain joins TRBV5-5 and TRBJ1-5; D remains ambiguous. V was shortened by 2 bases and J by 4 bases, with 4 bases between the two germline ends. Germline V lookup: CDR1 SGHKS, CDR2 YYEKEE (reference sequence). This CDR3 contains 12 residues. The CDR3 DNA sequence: TGTGCCAGCAGCTTTCCTAATCAGCCCCAGCATTTT. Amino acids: CASSFPNQPQHF.

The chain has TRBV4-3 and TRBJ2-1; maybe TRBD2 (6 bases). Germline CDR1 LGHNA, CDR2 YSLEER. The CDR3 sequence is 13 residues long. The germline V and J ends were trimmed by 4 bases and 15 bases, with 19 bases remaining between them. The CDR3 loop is CASSLSRAEGRFF. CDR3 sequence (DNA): TGCGCCAGCAGCCTTTCCCGTGCGGAGGGGAGGTTCTTC.

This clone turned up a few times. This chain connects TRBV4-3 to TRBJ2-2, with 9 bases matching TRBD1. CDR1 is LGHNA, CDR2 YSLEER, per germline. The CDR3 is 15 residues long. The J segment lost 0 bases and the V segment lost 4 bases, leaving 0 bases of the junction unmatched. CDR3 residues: CASSRDRANTGELFF. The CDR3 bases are TGCGCCAGCAGCCGGGACAGGGCGAACACCGGGGAGCTGTTTTTT.

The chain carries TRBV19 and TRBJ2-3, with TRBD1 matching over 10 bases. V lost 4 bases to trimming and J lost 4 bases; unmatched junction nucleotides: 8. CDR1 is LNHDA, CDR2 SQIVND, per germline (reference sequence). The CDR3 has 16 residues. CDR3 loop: CASSSFPTGGADTQYF. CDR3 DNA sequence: TGTGCCAGTAGTAGTTTTCCGACAGGGGGCGCAGATACGCAGTATTTT.

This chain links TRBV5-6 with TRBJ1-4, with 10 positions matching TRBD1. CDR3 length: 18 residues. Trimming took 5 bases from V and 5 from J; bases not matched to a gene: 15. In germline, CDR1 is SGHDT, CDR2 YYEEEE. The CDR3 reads CASSSSGTGASRNEKLFF. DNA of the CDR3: TGTGCCAGCAGTAGTTCCGGGACAGGGGCCTCTCGAAATGAAAAACTGTTTTTT.

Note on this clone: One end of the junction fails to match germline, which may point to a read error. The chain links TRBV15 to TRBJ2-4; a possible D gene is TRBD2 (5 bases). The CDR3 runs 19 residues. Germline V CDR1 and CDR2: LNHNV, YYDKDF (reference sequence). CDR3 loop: CATSRDRVRGWEAKNSQYF. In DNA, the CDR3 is TGTGCCACCAGCAGAGATCGTGTTCGAGGGTGGGAAGCCAAAAACAGTCAGTACTTC. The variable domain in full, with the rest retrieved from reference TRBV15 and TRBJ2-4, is DAMVIQNPRYQVTQFGKPVTLSCSQTLNHNVMYWYQQKSSQAPKLLFHYYDKDFNNEADTPDNFQSRRPNTSFCFLDIRSPGLGDTAMYLCATSRDRVRGWEAKNSQYFGAGTRLSVL.